Listed here are 25 T cell receptor beta chains from one sample, sequenced in a study of blood T cell repertoires in COVID-19. Method: immunoSEQ multiplex PCR; TCRdb's copy keeps in-frame clones and lacks some. The data contain around 470,000 clones, 80% to 95% of them singletons. The sequencing input was PBMCs or T cells enriched from blood (not recorded which). The receptor source for this set is a man younger than 35 who had recovered from COVID-19.

This chain connects TRBV5-1 to TRBJ2-3, with 10 bases aligning to TRBD2. CDR3 length: 16 residues. Germline V CDR1 and CDR2: SGHRS, YFSETQ. J was trimmed by 0 bases and V by 3 bases; bases with no gene match: 4. The CDR3 region has the DNA TGCGCCAGCAGCTCGAAGACTAGCGGGAGCACAGATACGCAGTATTTT. Residues: CASSSKTSGSTDTQYF. The whole variable domain, filled in from reference TRBV5-1 and TRBJ2-3, reads KAGVTQTPRYLIKTRGQQVTLSCSPISGHRSVSWYQQTPGQGLQFLFEYFSETQRNKGNFPGRFSGRQFSNSRSEMNVSTLELGDSALYLCASSSKTSGSTDTQYFGPGTRLTVL.

This clone was recorded only once. This chain connects TRBV11-3 to TRBJ2-1; perhaps TRBD2 as D (7 bases). The CDR3 is 18 residues long. The V end lost 1 base, the J end lost 0 bases, and 16 bases lay between the germline ends. Germline V gives CDR1 SGHNT, CDR2 YENEEA. The CDR3 sequence: CASSLGYEGGPSYNEQFF. The CDR3 DNA reads TGTGCCAGCAGCTTAGGGTATGAGGGGGGGCCCTCCTACAATGAGCAGTTCTTC.

This sequence joins TRBV7-6 and TRBJ2-1, with 9 bases that match TRBD1. Germline V lookup: CDR1 SGHVS, CDR2 FNYEAQ. V shed 3 bases, J shed 5 bases, and the junction held 2 bases outside the gene matches. This CDR3 is built from 14 residues. The CDR3 coding sequence is TGTGCCAGCAGCTTGGGACAGGGACACAATGAGCAGTTCTTC. It is translated as CASSLGQGHNEQFF. The full variable domain, its missing parts supplied by reference TRBV7-6 and TRBJ2-1, is GAGVSQSPRYKVTKRGQDVALRCDPISGHVSLYWYRQALGQGPEFLTYFNYEAQQDKSGLPNDRFSAERPEGSISTLTIQRTEQRDSAMYRCASSLGQGHNEQFFGPGTRLTVL.

This clone was seen once. The V call is TRBV5-4, the J call TRBJ2-2, with a possible D match to TRBD1 (6 bases). V was pared by 4 bases and J by 0 bases, with 13 bases between. The length of the CDR3 is 16 residues. Germline V gives CDR1 SGHNT, CDR2 YYREEE (reference sequence). CDR3 loop: CASSPLGGANTGELFF. CDR3 coding DNA: TGTGCCAGCAGCCCTTTAGGGGGTGCGAACACCGGGGAGCTGTTTTTT.

The chain has TRBV18 and TRBJ1-5; tentative D call: TRBD1 (5 bases). The CDR3 covers 15 residues. Germline-derived CDR1 and CDR2 are KGHSH and LQKENI. Trimming took 2 bases from V and 2 from J, leaving 10 bases between them. CDR3 amino acids: CASSPGTGGNQPQHF. CDR3 bases: TGTGCCAGCTCACCAGGAACAGGCGGCAATCAGCCCCAGCATTTT.

The chain couples TRBV7-8 to TRBJ2-7; possible D gene TRBD1, 6 bases. Germline CDR1 is SGHVS and CDR2 is FQNEAQ. The CDR3 is 14 amino acids. The V gene lost 5 bases and the J gene lost 2 bases, with 13 bases spanning the gap. CDR3 DNA: TGTGCCAGCAGCGTTCTACAGGGCGCCTACGAGCAGTACTTC. Its protein is CASSVLQGAYEQYF.

This chain joins TRBV19 and TRBJ1-1, with D maybe TRBD1 (6 bases). Trimming cost V 11 bases and J 0 bases, with 25 bases left between them. Looked up from germline, CDR1 is LNHDA and CDR2 is SQIVND (reference sequence). CDR3 length: 17 amino acids. The CDR3 loop is CACQSGTNPTMNTEAFF. The CDR3 DNA is TGTGCCTGCCAATCCGGGACAAACCCTACTATGAACACTGAAGCTTTCTTT.

CDR3 coding DNA: TGTGCCACCAGCCGGGGGACTAGCGGGGGGACAGAGCAGTTCTTC. Protein: CATSRGTSGGTEQFF. The rearrangement links TRBV15 to TRBJ2-1; 15 bases match TRBD2. The CDR3 has 15 residues. The germline V gene encodes CDR1 LNHNV and CDR2 YYDKDF (reference sequence). V shed 5 bases and J 10 bases; nucleotides not matched to a gene: 6.

This clone turned up a few times. The V gene is TRBV11-3, the J gene TRBJ2-1, with a weak D call TRBD1 (7 bases). V was pared by 5 bases and J by 4 bases, with 12 bases between. The CDR3 covers 14 residues. Germline CDR1 SGHNT, CDR2 YENEEA. The chain's CDR3 is CASSLRGDYNEQFF. Here the CDR3 DNA reads TGTGCCAGCAGCCTCAGGGGGGATTACAATGAGCAGTTCTTC. Complete variable domain (other parts from reference TRBV11-3 and TRBJ2-1): EAGVVQSPRYKIIEKKQPVAFWCNPISGHNTLYWYLQNLGQGPELLIRYENEEAVDDSQLPKDRFSAERLKGVDSTLKIQPAELGDSAVYLCASSLRGDYNEQFFGPGTRLTVL.

This clone came up once. This sequence joins TRBV5-1 and TRBJ1-2, with D possibly being TRBD1 (5 bases). V gave up 3 bases and J gave up 1 base, with 16 bases separating them. CDR1 is SGHRS, CDR2 YFSETQ, per germline. The CDR3 sequence is 16 residues long. Here the CDR3 reads CASSSSGASINYGYTF. For the CDR3, the DNA is TGCGCCAGCAGCTCTAGCGGGGCTTCGATTAACTATGGCTACACCTTC.

The V call is TRBV24-1, the J call TRBJ2-2, with 9 bases matching TRBD1. Germline V lookup: CDR1 KGHDR, CDR2 SFDVKD. Trimming at V came to 3 bases and at J to 3 bases, leaving 4 bases not matched to a gene. The CDR3 consists of 16 residues. CDR3 in DNA: TGTGCCACCAGTGATCAGGACAGGGGAGACACCGGGGAGCTGTTTTTT. Amino acids: CATSDQDRGDTGELFF.

V is TRBV15 and J is TRBJ1-5, with D possibly matching TRBD1 (6 bases). Germline V lookup: CDR1 LNHNV, CDR2 YYDKDF (reference sequence). This CDR3 region has 14 residues. V was pared by 6 bases and J by 5 bases, with 14 bases between. The CDR3 protein is CATRETGSDQPQHF. CDR3 in DNA: TGTGCCACCAGGGAAACAGGGTCCGATCAGCCCCAGCATTTT.

CDR3 in DNA: TGTGCCAGCAGTTTAGTGCGGGAGATGTACAATGAGCAGTTCTTC. It codes for CASSLVREMYNEQFF. This chain links TRBV27 with TRBJ2-1; TRBD2 matches 7 bases. Germline loops: CDR1 MNHEY, CDR2 SMNVEV (reference sequence). CDR3 length equals 15 residues. With 2 bases clipped from V and 4 bases from J, the junction kept 5 bases outside the gene matches.

Written as DNA, the CDR3 is TGCGCCAGCAGCTTGGGTACAGGGATAGGAGGCTACACCTTC. Protein product: CASSLGTGIGGYTF. This chain connects TRBV5-1 to TRBJ1-2, with D maybe TRBD1 (6 bases). CDR3 length: 14 amino acids. CDR1 and CDR2 from the germline V gene are SGHRS and YFSETQ. V lost 0 bases and J lost 8, with 14 bases in between.

This chain uses TRBV4-1 with TRBJ2-5; 7 nucleotides align to TRBD1. The ends lost 2 bases at V and 5 bases at J; junction bases unmatched: 8. Germline CDR1 is MGHRA and CDR2 is YSYEKL. The CDR3 contains 15 residues. The CDR3 is CASSQPDRVRETQYF. CDR3 DNA sequence: TGCGCCAGCAGCCAACCTGACAGGGTACGGGAGACCCAGTACTTC.

V and J are TRBV5-4 and TRBJ1-1; D is perhaps TRBD1 (5 bases). This CDR3 region has 12 residues. V was pared by 10 bases and J by 5 bases, with 15 bases between. Germline CDR1 is SGHNT and CDR2 is YYREEE (reference sequence). The CDR3: CAESPGGTEAFF. In nucleotides, the CDR3 is TGTGCCGAGAGTCCGGGGGGGACTGAAGCTTTCTTT.

The rearrangement uses TRBV7-3 and TRBJ2-1, with D possibly being TRBD1 (6 bases). The length of the CDR3 is 15 residues. The germline V gene has CDR1 SGHTA and CDR2 FQGTGA. Trimming pared 1 base from V and 8 bases from J, leaving 15 bases between. CDR3 sequence reads: CASSLNLGHLDEQFF. CDR3 nucleotide sequence: TGTGCCAGCAGCTTAAACCTGGGACATTTGGATGAGCAGTTCTTC.

V gene TRBV28 combines with J gene TRBJ1-3; D may be TRBD1 (5 bases). Trimming left V 7 bases short and J 0 bases short, with 16 bases between. The CDR3 has 16 amino acids. Germline values: CDR1 MDHEN, CDR2 SYDVKM. In DNA, the CDR3 is TGTGCCAGCACCTCCCCGGGGGGGTACTCTGGAAACACCATATATTTT. Its translation is CASTSPGGYSGNTIYF.

The rearrangement links TRBV27 to TRBJ2-1, with TRBD2 matching 8 bases. Germline CDR1 is MNHEY and CDR2 is SMNVEV (reference sequence). This CDR3 has 11 residues. V lost 10 bases, J lost 9 bases, and 5 bases stayed unmatched. The CDR3 bases are TGTGCCACCATGACTAGCGTTGAGCAGTTCTTC. Translating gives CATMTSVEQFF.

V and J are TRBV6-2 or TRBV6-3 and TRBJ1-1, with unresolved D. The V end was cut by 4 bases, the J end by 1 base, with 7 bases between. Per the germline V gene, CDR1 is MNHEY and CDR2 is SVGEGT. The CDR3 is 13 residues long. For the CDR3, the DNA is TGTGCCAGCAGTTCCATCCCGAACACTGAAGCTTTCTTT. Translated, it gives CASSSIPNTEAFF.

The genes are TRBV2 and TRBJ1-4, with D perhaps TRBD1 (5 bases). The CDR3 extends over 15 amino acids. Trimming cost V 2 bases and J 5 bases, with 12 bases left between them. Germline V gene lookup returns CDR1 SNHLY and CDR2 FYNNEI. The CDR3 region is CASSERDRQNEKLFF. Here the CDR3 DNA reads TGTGCCAGCAGTGAACGTGACAGACAGAATGAAAAACTGTTTTTT.

The chain uses TRBV10-3 and TRBJ1-1, with 7 bases fitting TRBD1. Germline V lookup: CDR1 ENHRY, CDR2 SYGVKD. The CDR3 is made up of 15 amino acids. V gave up 10 bases and J gave up 3 bases; unmatched junction bases: 14. CDR3 coding DNA: TGTGCCAGCAGAAGAGACAGGGATCAGGACACTGAAGCTTTCTTT. It is translated as CASRRDRDQDTEAFF.

Concerning this clone: Other DNA sequences within the sample encode an identical CDR3. The chain combines TRBV3-1 (or the pseudogene TRBV3-2) with TRBJ1-5; D remains ambiguous. This CDR3 has 13 residues. Germline-derived CDR1 and CDR2 are LGHDT and YNNKEL (reference sequence). The V and J ends lost 1 base and 2 bases respectively, with 3 bases between them. In nucleotides, the CDR3 is TGTGCCAGCAGCCAAGGAGGCAATCAGCCCCAGCATTTT. This codes for CASSQGGNQPQHF.

The chain uses TRBV9 and TRBJ2-3, with D possibly being TRBD1 (5 bases). Trimming removed 1 base at V and 2 bases at J, with 17 bases between. The CDR3 length is 17 residues. CDR1 SGDLS and CDR2 YYNGEE come from the germline V gene. The CDR3 sequence: CASSVWEQVSDTDTQYF. Written as DNA, the CDR3 is TGTGCCAGCAGCGTATGGGAACAGGTTTCGGACACAGATACGCAGTATTTT.

The genes are TRBV19 and TRBJ2-7, with unresolved D. The V and J ends lost 5 bases and 6 bases respectively, with 14 bases between them. Germline V lookup: CDR1 LNHDA, CDR2 SQIVND (reference sequence). The CDR3 length is 13 residues. The CDR3 sequence: CASSPTPTTEQYF. In DNA, the CDR3 is TGTGCCAGTAGTCCCACCCCTACTACCGAGCAGTACTTC.